This entry lists 24 T cell receptor beta chains sequenced from one sample in a study of T cells after posttransplantation cyclophosphamide. A marrow graft followed busulfan-fludarabine conditioning, with cyclophosphamide on days +3 and +4. Here immunoSEQ multiplex PCR was the method, and the copy in TCRdb shows in-frame clones only, minus some. The sample includes some 45,000 clones, about 90% of them seen just once. The sequenced sample was PBMCs, obtained 60 to 65 days after allogeneic stem cell transplant with posttransplant cyclophosphamide. These receptor sequences come from a male patient aged 55 to 69 who received an allogeneic stem cell transplant from a related donor and was CMV-positive. A subset of T cells may come from the graft donor.

The chain uses TRBV18 and TRBJ1-2; D gene uncertain. Trimming stripped 0 bases from V and 4 bases from J, with 6 bases between. Germline V gene data show CDR1 as KGHSH and CDR2 as LQKENI. This CDR3 has 13 amino acids. The CDR3 loop reads CASSPPSSYGYTF. DNA of the CDR3: TGTGCCAGCTCACCACCGTCTAGCTATGGCTACACCTTC.

V and J are TRBV7-9 and TRBJ1-3; 7 bases align to TRBD1. The CDR3 extends over 15 amino acids. CDR1 and CDR2 from the germline V gene are SEHNR and FQNEAQ (reference sequence). The J segment lost 5 bases and the V segment lost 4 bases, leaving 8 bases of the junction unmatched. The chain's CDR3 is CASSSTGETRNTIYF. CDR3 coding DNA: TGTGCCAGCAGCTCAACAGGGGAAACTAGAAACACCATATATTTT.

This chain connects TRBV29-1 to TRBJ2-1, with a possible D match to TRBD1 (6 bases). Germline CDR1 is SQVTM and CDR2 is ANQGSEA. The CDR3 length is 13 residues. Trimming took 7 bases from V and 6 from J, leaving 16 bases between them. CDR3 sequence reads: CSALDSPRNEQFF. For the CDR3, the DNA is TGCAGCGCCTTGGACAGCCCTCGCAATGAGCAGTTCTTC.

The chain uses TRBV10-3 and TRBJ2-1, with 16 bases fitting TRBD2. Unmatched junction bases numbered 1, after V lost 8 bases and J lost 6 bases. The CDR3 totals 14 residues. The V gene's germline CDR1 is ENHRY and CDR2 SYGVKD. CDR3 bases: TGTGCCATCGGGACTAGCGGGGGGGGCAATGAGCAGTTCTTC. Translated, it gives CAIGTSGGGNEQFF.

This clone appeared a single time. This CDR3 is CASSLGVLGGGDTQYF. The CDR3 nucleotides read TGTGCCAGCAGCTTGGGTGTTTTGGGCGGGGGGGATACGCAGTATTTT. V usage is TRBV5-4 and J usage is TRBJ2-3; 8 nucleotides match TRBD2. The CDR3 spans 16 residues. Germline V CDR1 and CDR2: SGHNT, YYREEE (reference sequence). The V segment lost 0 bases and the J segment 6 bases; nucleotides outside the gene matches: 9.

This clone is a singleton in its sample. The J gene is TRBJ2-7, the V gene TRBV28, with a weak D call TRBD1 (6 bases). The CDR3 is 14 residues long. Germline V gives CDR1 MDHEN, CDR2 SYDVKM. Trimming shortened V by 7 bases and J by 3 bases, and 16 bases separated the two germline ends. CDR3: CASTVGTRGYEQYF. For the CDR3, the DNA is TGTGCCAGCACGGTAGGGACACGGGGCTACGAGCAGTACTTC. Full variable domain (outside the CDR3, taken from reference TRBV28 and TRBJ2-7): DVKVTQSSRYLVKRTGEKVFLECVQDMDHENMFWYRQDPGLGLRLIYFSYDVKMKEKGDIPEGYSVSREKKERFSLILESASTNQTSMYLCASTVGTRGYEQYFGPGTRLTVT.

CDR3 residues: CASSFTRGTGGNEQFF. The CDR3 DNA sequence: TGTGCCAGCAGCTTTACTCGTGGGACTGGCGGCAATGAGCAGTTCTTC. The V and J genes are TRBV7-9 and TRBJ2-1, with D perhaps TRBD2 (6 bases). The CDR3 runs to 16 residues. CDR1 SEHNR and CDR2 FQNEAQ come from the germline V gene (reference sequence). Trimming cost V 3 bases and J 6 bases, with 18 bases left between them.

Here the CDR3 reads CASSLRAGGASNYGYTF. DNA of the CDR3: TGTGCCAGCAGTTTACGAGCAGGGGGAGCCTCTAACTATGGCTACACCTTC. V and J are TRBV27 and TRBJ1-2, with 7 nucleotides matching TRBD1. The V segment lost 2 bases and the J segment 0 bases; nucleotides outside the gene matches: 9. This CDR3 contains 17 residues. In germline, CDR1 is MNHEY, CDR2 SMNVEV (reference sequence).

V is TRBV27 and J is TRBJ1-2; D is perhaps TRBD1 (5 bases). Germline V gene data show CDR1 as MNHEY and CDR2 as SMNVEV (reference sequence). Trimming removed 3 bases at V and 0 bases at J, with 8 bases between. This CDR3 is built from 14 residues. DNA of the CDR3: TGTGCCAGCAGTTTTAGGGGCGCTAACTATGGCTACACCTTC. This translates into CASSFRGANYGYTF.

The genes are TRBV6-5 and TRBJ1-2; a possible D gene is TRBD1 (5 bases). The length of the CDR3 is 13 residues. Germline CDR1 MNHEY, CDR2 SVGAGI. V lost 0 bases to trimming and J lost 8 bases, with 10 bases between them. CDR3 nucleotides: TGTGCCAGCAGTTACTCGCAGGGTCGAGGCTACACCTTC. It specifies CASSYSQGRGYTF.

The CDR3 region is CASSLDRRVEAFF. The CDR3 DNA follows: TGTGCCAGCTCTCTCGACAGAAGAGTTGAAGCTTTCTTT. The rearrangement uses TRBV18 and TRBJ1-1; maybe TRBD1 (5 bases). The germline V gene has CDR1 KGHSH and CDR2 LQKENI. Trimming pared 6 bases from V and 7 bases from J, leaving 15 bases between. The CDR3 length is 13 residues.

The chain is built from TRBV11-2 and TRBJ2-7; 7 bases map to TRBD1. The CDR3 spans 12 residues. Germline CDR1 SGHAT, CDR2 FQNNGV. Unmatched junction bases numbered 5, after V lost 6 bases and J lost 6 bases. This chain's CDR3 is CASRRGQVEQYF. The CDR3 nucleotides read TGTGCCAGCAGACGCGGACAGGTCGAGCAGTACTTC.

This rearrangement joins TRBV27 to TRBJ2-1; 9 nucleotides agree with TRBD2. The J segment lost 10 bases and the V segment lost 4 bases, leaving 8 bases of the junction unmatched. Per the germline V gene, CDR1 is MNHEY and CDR2 is SMNVEV (reference sequence). The CDR3 spans 14 residues. CDR3 amino acids: CASSSSSGGVEQFF. DNA of the CDR3: TGTGCCAGCAGTTCTAGTAGCGGGGGAGTAGAGCAGTTCTTC.

The chain uses TRBV5-6 and TRBJ1-4, with unresolved D. The germline CDR1 and CDR2 sequences are SGHDT and YYEEEE. This CDR3 is 15 amino acids long. The V and J ends lost 4 bases and 8 bases respectively, with 18 bases between them. DNA for the CDR3: TGTGCCAGCAGCCGGAGCGGATCCAATCCCGAAAAACTGTTTTTT. Translation: CASSRSGSNPEKLFF.

The gene calls are TRBV6-1 and TRBJ2-7; 8 bases are shared with TRBD2. V was pared by 1 base and J by 2 bases, with 4 bases of the junction left unmatched. CDR1 and CDR2 from the germline V gene are MNHNS and SASEGT. The CDR3 has 15 residues. The CDR3 is CASSEGAGGTYEQYF. DNA for the CDR3: TGTGCCAGCAGTGAAGGGGCGGGGGGCACCTACGAGCAGTACTTC.

The rearrangement joins TRBV4-2 to TRBJ2-7; D may be TRBD1 (5 bases). Germline V gene sequence: CDR1 LGHNA, CDR2 YNFKEQ. The V gene lost 0 bases and the J gene lost 3 bases, with 9 bases spanning the gap. CDR3 length: 14 amino acids. As DNA, the CDR3 is TGTGCCAGCAGCCAAGAGTGGCAGGGCTACGAGCAGTACGTC. Its protein is CASSQEWQGYEQYV.

The chain links TRBV6-5 to TRBJ2-7; the match to TRBD1 covers 8 bases. CDR1 and CDR2 from the germline V gene are MNHEY and SVGAGI. This CDR3 comprises 15 residues. J was trimmed by 2 bases and V by 0 bases; bases with no gene match: 3. CDR3 amino acids: CASSYSDRVTYEQYF. CDR3 bases: TGTGCCAGCAGTTACTCGGACAGGGTCACCTACGAGCAGTACTTC.

V usage is TRBV6-4 and J usage is TRBJ2-1; TRBD1 matches 9 bases. The CDR3 is 15 amino acids. Germline CDR1 is MRHNA and CDR2 is SNTAGT. J was trimmed by 4 bases and V by 3 bases; bases with no gene match: 4. Here the CDR3 reads CASSETGGAYNEQFF. As DNA, the CDR3 is TGTGCCAGCAGTGAAACAGGGGGCGCATACAATGAGCAGTTCTTC.

V usage is TRBV10-3 and J usage is TRBJ2-3; 8 bases are a match to TRBD1. CDR3 length: 16 residues. Germline V gene data show CDR1 as ENHRY and CDR2 as SYGVKD. Trimming took 7 bases from V and 2 from J; bases not matched to a gene: 11. The DNA for the CDR3 is TGTGCCATCACCGGCGGACAGGGTAGTAACACAGATACGCAGTATTTT. The encoded protein is CAITGGQGSNTDTQYF.

V and J are TRBV5-1 and TRBJ2-7, with a possible D match to TRBD2 (5 bases). The CDR3 consists of 16 residues. Germline V gene lookup returns CDR1 SGHRS and CDR2 YFSETQ. V lost 0 bases, J lost 6 bases, and 19 bases lay in between. The chain's CDR3 is CASSLGVSEGSAEQYV. CDR3 sequence (DNA): TGCGCCAGCAGCTTGGGTGTCTCCGAGGGATCGGCCGAGCAGTACGTC.

This clone came up a few times. This chain connects TRBV5-8 to TRBJ2-7; 11 nucleotides agree with TRBD1. CDR1 is SGHTS, CDR2 YDEGEE, per germline. The CDR3 has 15 residues. V was clipped by 4 bases and J by 2 bases; unmatched bases: 5. The CDR3 DNA reads as TGTGCCAGCAGCCAACGGACAGGGGGCGCCTACGAGCAGTACTTC. This codes for CASSQRTGGAYEQYF.

The chain carries TRBV6-4 and TRBJ2-3, with D possibly TRBD2 on 6 matching bases. This CDR3 comprises 16 residues. The germline CDR1 and CDR2 sequences are MRHNA and SNTAGT. V lost 2 bases and J 2 bases, leaving 14 bases between the germline ends. The CDR3 DNA reads as TGTGCCAGCAGTGACGTCCCCGGGGGAGACACAGATACGCAGTATTTT. This gives the protein CASSDVPGGDTDTQYF.

The CDR3 loop reads CASSVVHYNEQFF. The CDR3 DNA is TGTGCCAGCAGTGTTGTACACTACAATGAGCAGTTCTTC. J is TRBJ2-1 and V is TRBV2; no clear D. CDR3 length: 13 amino acids. Trimming pared 4 bases from V and 3 bases from J, leaving 7 bases between. The germline CDR1 and CDR2 sequences are SNHLY and FYNNEI. The full variable domain, completed using reference TRBV2 and TRBJ2-1, is EPEVTQTPSHQVTQMGQEVILRCVPISNHLYFYWYRQILGQKVEFLVSFYNNEISEKSEIFDDQFSVERPDGSNFTLKIRSTKLEDSAMYFCASSVVHYNEQFFGPGTRLTVL.

The V call is TRBV5-1, the J call TRBJ1-5; the match to TRBD1 covers 7 bases. Germline V CDR1 and CDR2: SGHRS, YFSETQ. Unmatched junction bases numbered 8, after V lost 7 bases and J lost 7 bases. This CDR3 region has 13 residues. The CDR3, as DNA: TGCGCCAGCCGAACAGGGGTCGGGCAGCCCCAGCATTTT. Its protein is CASRTGVGQPQHF.